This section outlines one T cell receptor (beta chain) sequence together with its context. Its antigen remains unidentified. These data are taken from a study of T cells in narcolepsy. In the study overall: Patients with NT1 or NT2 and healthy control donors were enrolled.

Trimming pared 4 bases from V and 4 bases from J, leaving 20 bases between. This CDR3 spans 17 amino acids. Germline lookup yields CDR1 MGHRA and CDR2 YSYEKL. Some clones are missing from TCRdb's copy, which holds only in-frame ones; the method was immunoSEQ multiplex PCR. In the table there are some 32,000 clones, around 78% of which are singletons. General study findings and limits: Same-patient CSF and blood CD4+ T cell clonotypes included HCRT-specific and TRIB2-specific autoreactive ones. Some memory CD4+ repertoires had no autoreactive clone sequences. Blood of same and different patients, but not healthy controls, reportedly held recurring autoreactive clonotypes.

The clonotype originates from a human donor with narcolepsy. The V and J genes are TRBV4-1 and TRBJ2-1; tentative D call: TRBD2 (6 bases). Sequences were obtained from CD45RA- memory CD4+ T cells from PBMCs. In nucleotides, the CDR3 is TGCGCCAGCAGCCGGGACTCGCGAGACCCTTCGTACAATGAGCAGTTCTTC. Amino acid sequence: CASSRDSRDPSYNEQFF.